Listed below are T cell receptor beta chains from one sample, sequenced in a study of blood T cells in healthy people across ages. One entry per CDR3 protein, called by TCRdb with MiXCR from the 5' RACE reads. The sample carries about 580,000 distinct CDR3 sequences, more than 45% recorded once. Sequencing was done on a sample of blood. These TCRs come from a man older than 75 in good health. The CDR3 runs from the conserved cysteine through the conserved F or W. The D gene is left open where the match is weak. Size is stated for part of the rows, as once, few or many counts, or as a class when the clone is expanded.

J gene	D gene	clone size	V gene	CDR3 protein	CDR3 DNA
TRBJ2-7	TRBD2	-	TRBV7-8	CASSLFATSGATFYNEQYF	TGTGCCAGCAGCTTATTTGCCACTAGCGGGGCGACGTTCTACAATGAGCAGTACTTC
TRBJ2-7	TRBD2	-	TRBV20-1	CSAIGTRVTYEQYF	TGCAGTGCTATTGGGACTAGGGTTACCTACGAGCAGTACTTC
TRBJ2-3	-	-	TRBV9	CASSVEGSTDTQYF	TGTGCCAGCAGCGTAGAGGGTAGCACAGATACGCAGTATTTT
TRBJ2-7	-	-	TRBV7-2	CASSGEPLNNEQYF	TGTGCCAGCAGTGGGGAGCCGCTAAACAATGAGCAGTACTTC
TRBJ1-1	-	few	TRBV6-6	CASSYPSGGPNTEAFF	TGTGCCAGCAGTTACCCCAGCGGAGGGCCGAACACTGAAGCTTTCTTT
TRBJ1-1	-	-	TRBV6-2/TRBV6-3	CASSYPTFEAFF	TGTGCCAGCAGTTACCCCACCTTTGAAGCTTTCTTT
TRBJ2-3	-	few	TRBV20-1	CSARALVSTDTQYF	TGCAGTGCTAGAGCCCTCGTCTCCACAGATACGCAGTATTTT
TRBJ2-5	-	-	TRBV10-3	CAISDGLGETQYF	TGTGCCATCAGTGATGGCCTGGGGGAGACCCAGTACTTC
TRBJ2-1	TRBD2	few	TRBV20-1	CSASSLAGLSYNEQFF	TGCAGTGCTAGCTCACTAGCGGGGCTCTCCTACAATGAGCAGTTCTTC
TRBJ1-1	-	-	TRBV10-3	CAISDITEAFF	TGTGCCATCAGTGACATAACTGAAGCTTTCTTT
TRBJ2-3	-	-	TRBV20-1	CSAREFWRADTQYF	TGCAGTGCTAGAGAGTTTTGGCGGGCAGATACGCAGTATTTT
TRBJ2-3	-	few	TRBV9	CASSVRPGIDTQYF	TGTGCCAGCAGCGTCAGGCCGGGGATAGATACGCAGTATTTT
TRBJ1-2	-	once	TRBV9	CASSVEWGGGYTF	TGTGCCAGCAGCGTAGAGTGGGGCGGTGGCTACACCTTC
TRBJ1-1	-	-	TRBV28	CASTYRGFQTEAFF	TGTGCCAGTACTTATAGGGGGTTTCAAACTGAAGCTTTCTTT
TRBJ2-5	TRBD1	-	TRBV4-3	CASSQDRQGETQYF	TGCGCCAGCAGCCAAGATAGACAGGGGGAGACCCAGTACTTC
TRBJ1-6	-	few	TRBV14	CASSSDRDNSPLHF	TGTGCCAGCAGCTCCGACAGAGATAATTCACCCCTCCACTTT